One sample yielded the 14 T cell receptor beta chains listed below, sequenced in a study of T cells after yellow fever vaccination. TCRdb re-called the 5' RACE reads through MiXCR, storing one row per CDR3 protein. In the table there are roughly 520,000 distinct CDR3 sequences, just over 20% of which are singletons. Sample: PBMCs, taken less than 25 days after the first yellow fever vaccination. Source of these receptors: a man aged 18 to 29 who received the YFV17D yellow fever vaccine.

This clonotype was found a few times. The V gene is TRBV7-9, the J gene TRBJ1-1; maybe TRBD1 (5 bases). This CDR3 is 14 amino acids long. Trimming took off 3 bases at V and 7 bases at J, with 15 bases between the two ends. Germline V gives CDR1 SEHNR, CDR2 FQNEAQ (reference sequence). CDR3 DNA: TGTGCCAGCAGCTTTTGGGGGGAGGGGAATGAAGCTTTCTTT. This encodes CASSFWGEGNEAFF. Complete variable domain (other parts from reference TRBV7-9 and TRBJ1-1): DTGVSQNPRHKITKRGQNVTFRCDPISEHNRLYWYRQTLGQGPEFLTYFQNEAQLEKSRLLSDRFSAERPKGSFSTLEIQRTEQGDSAMYLCASSFWGEGNEAFFGQGTRLTVV.

This clonotype showed up just a few times. The chain carries TRBV9 and TRBJ2-2; TRBD1 aligns across 9 bases. The CDR3 length is 16 residues. Germline-derived CDR1 and CDR2 are SGDLS and YYNGEE. J was trimmed by 5 bases and V by 3 bases; bases with no gene match: 8. The chain's CDR3 is CASSETTGQGTGELFF. The CDR3 DNA follows: TGTGCCAGCAGCGAGACGACGGGACAGGGAACCGGGGAGCTGTTTTTT.

The V gene is TRBV4-1, the J gene TRBJ2-7; D gene ambiguous. Per the germline V gene, CDR1 is MGHRA and CDR2 is YSYEKL. Trimming cost V 4 bases and J 4 bases, with 14 bases left between them. This CDR3 is 14 amino acids long. The chain's CDR3 is CASSLPGMAYEQYF. The CDR3 nucleotides read TGCGCCAGCAGCCTTCCGGGCATGGCATACGAGCAGTACTTC.

This clonotype was recorded a few times. J is TRBJ2-2 and V is TRBV29-1; 7 nucleotides match TRBD1. V lost 6 bases, J lost 5 bases, and 3 bases stayed unmatched. The CDR3 is 12 residues long. Germline CDR1 reads SQVTM; CDR2 reads ANQGSEA. Here the CDR3 reads CSVTGVTGELFF. For the CDR3, the DNA is TGCAGCGTCACAGGGGTGACCGGGGAGCTGTTTTTT.

V usage is TRBV4-3 and J usage is TRBJ1-1; D gene unclear. This CDR3 comprises 16 residues. The V gene lost 4 bases and the J gene lost 2 bases, with 17 bases spanning the gap. CDR1 and CDR2 from the germline V gene are LGHNA and YSLEER. The CDR3 DNA reads TGCGCCAGCAGCCCCGGTGGGTTCGAGACAAACACTGAAGCTTTCTTT. As protein: CASSPGGFETNTEAFF.

The J gene is TRBJ2-5, the V gene TRBV5-1; either TRBD1 or TRBD2 may fit D (5 bases each). Trimming removed 2 bases at V and 0 bases at J, with 14 bases between. Germline V gene sequence: CDR1 SGHRS, CDR2 YFSETQ. The CDR3 runs 16 residues. CDR3 nucleotides: TGCGCCAGCAGCTTCCCCTATGAGGGGAACCAAGAGACCCAGTACTTC. Translated, it gives CASSFPYEGNQETQYF.

This clonotype was detected ten times or more. The chain employs TRBV30 and TRBJ1-2; 10 bases line up with TRBD1. CDR3 length: 14 amino acids. Trimming cost V 5 bases and J 5 bases; bases outside gene matches: 8. In germline, CDR1 is GTSNPN, CDR2 SVGIG (reference sequence). For the CDR3, the DNA is TGTGCCTGGGGCCGGGACAGGGGAGGTTATGGCTACACCTTC. Encoded protein: CAWGRDRGGYGYTF.

Only a few counts were recorded for this clonotype. The gene calls are TRBV20-1 and TRBJ2-5, with TRBD2 matching over 7 bases. The CDR3 length is 15 residues. Germline V gene lookup returns CDR1 DFQATT and CDR2 SNEGSKA (reference sequence). The V and J ends lost 0 bases and 7 bases, in that order; junction bases with no gene match: 11. The CDR3 nucleotides read TGCAGTGCTAGAGATGGGGGGGACGCCTCAGGGACCCAGTACTTC. It specifies CSARDGGDASGTQYF.

The chain is built from TRBV12-3 or TRBV12-4 and TRBJ2-4; the match to TRBD1 covers 7 bases. The V segment lost 7 bases and the J segment 8 bases; nucleotides outside the gene matches: 11. CDR3 length: 14 residues. CDR3 bases: TGTGCCAGCACCCTGGACAGGCTTGGGGACATTCAGTACTTC. This gives the protein CASTLDRLGDIQYF.

This clonotype was detected many times. The J gene is TRBJ2-1, the V gene TRBV27; 8 nucleotides agree with TRBD2. Germline trimming cut 2 bases from V and 8 bases from J; bases unmatched to any gene: 5. This CDR3 is built from 14 residues. Germline CDR1 and CDR2: MNHEY and SMNVEV (reference sequence). CDR3 protein: CASSLVGGAHEQFF. In nucleotides, the CDR3 is TGTGCCAGCAGTTTAGTCGGGGGGGCCCATGAGCAGTTCTTC.

This rearrangement joins TRBV7-9 to TRBJ2-3; TRBD2 is a possible D gene (6 bases). Germline CDR1 and CDR2: SEHNR and FQNEAQ (reference sequence). The CDR3 totals 11 residues. The V gene lost 5 bases and the J gene lost 11 bases, with 11 bases spanning the gap. The CDR3 DNA reads as TGTGCCAGCAGCATCGGAGGGCTGCAGTATTTT. This translates into CASSIGGLQYF.

This clonotype was counted only a few times. V and J are TRBV20-1 and TRBJ2-1; D is ambiguous. CDR3 size: 11 residues. V was pared by 2 bases and J by 10 bases, with 9 bases between. The V gene's germline CDR1 is DFQATT and CDR2 SNEGSKA (reference sequence). Here the CDR3 reads CSARLVNEQFF. The CDR3 nucleotides are TGCAGTGCTAGACTAGTCAACGAGCAGTTCTTC.

DNA for the CDR3: TGTGCCATCAGTGAGTCCTCCCCGGGGGACGGAGAGACCCAGTACTTC. Protein sequence: CAISESSPGDGETQYF. The V and J genes are TRBV10-3 and TRBJ2-5, with D possibly being TRBD2 (6 bases). V was cut by 0 bases and J by 4 bases, with 15 bases left in between. The germline V gene has CDR1 ENHRY and CDR2 SYGVKD. CDR3 length: 16 residues.

The CDR3: CASSGHFQETQYF. Written as DNA, the CDR3 is TGTGCCAGCAGTGGACATTTTCAAGAGACCCAGTACTTC. V and J are TRBV12-3 or TRBV12-4 and TRBJ2-5; perhaps TRBD1 as D (5 bases). The V and J ends lost 5 bases and 2 bases respectively, with 9 bases between them. CDR3 length equals 13 residues.